One sample yielded the 29 T cell receptor beta chains listed below, sequenced in a study of CD8+CD57+ T cells in acquired aplastic anemia. Individuals selected for sequencing had exhibited CD8+CD57+ cell expansion on flow cytometry. It was genomic DNA that served as the template for profiling TCR beta VDJ and CDR3. MiXCR was run by TCRdb on the reads, yielding one entry per CDR3 protein. The sample records under 350,000 distinct CDR3 sequences, 56% being singletons. The source material was sorted CD4+, CD8+, or CD8+CD57+ T cells (not recorded which) from PBMCs. The receptors come from a human donor with aplastic anemia.

The V and J genes are TRBV12-3 or TRBV12-4 and TRBJ2-6, with 9 bases aligning to TRBD1. With 7 bases clipped from V and 0 bases from J, the junction kept 22 bases outside the gene matches. This CDR3 is built from 22 residues. Here the CDR3 DNA reads TGTGCCAGCACCCGAGGGCTGGGGGCCGGGACAGGGCGGTTCTCTGGGGCCAACGTCCTGACTTTC. It codes for CASTRGLGAGTGRFSGANVLTF.

The chain couples TRBV2 to TRBJ2-7; TRBD2 might be the D (5 bases). CDR1 is SNHLY, CDR2 FYNNEI, per germline. V shed 3 bases and J shed 2 bases, with 8 bases lying between them. CDR3 length: 13 residues. The CDR3 spells CASSDTRAYEQYF. In nucleotides, the CDR3 is TGTGCCAGCAGTGATACGAGGGCCTACGAGCAGTACTTC.

J is TRBJ2-5 and V is TRBV7-9; TRBD2 matches at 13 bases. Losses at the gene ends were 5 bases for V and 7 bases for J; bases not matched to a gene: 4. CDR1 is SEHNR and CDR2 is FQNEAQ in the germline V gene (reference sequence). The CDR3 contains 14 residues. The CDR3 nucleotides are TGTGCCAGCAGCGATCGACTAGCGGGAGGGACCCAGTACTTC. Its protein is CASSDRLAGGTQYF.

The chain joins TRBV25-1 to TRBJ1-4; perhaps TRBD1 as D (6 bases). CDR3 length equals 15 residues. Germline loops: CDR1 MGHDK, CDR2 SYGVNS. The V end lost 3 bases, the J end lost 1 base, and 9 bases lay between the germline ends. The CDR3 nucleotides read TGTGCCAGCAGTGATCCCAGGGGAACTAATGAAAAACTGTTTTTT. Translated, it gives CASSDPRGTNEKLFF.

The count of this clonotype is one. The chain carries TRBV6-1 and TRBJ2-5; 7 positions agree with TRBD1. V gave up 2 bases and J gave up 4 bases; unmatched junction bases: 4. The V gene's germline CDR1 is MNHNS and CDR2 SASEGT. The CDR3 has 14 residues. The CDR3 DNA follows: TGTGCCAGCAGTGAACCCGGGACAGTAGAGACCCAGTACTTC. This encodes CASSEPGTVETQYF.

In this sample, this clonotype turned up a few times. CDR3 sequence: CASTKGTGGFSDQPQHF. The CDR3 DNA sequence: TGTGCCAGTACCAAAGGGACAGGGGGGTTCAGTGATCAGCCCCAGCATTTT. The chain employs TRBV19 and TRBJ1-5; TRBD1 agrees at 11 bases. The CDR3 contains 17 residues. Germline values: CDR1 LNHDA, CDR2 SQIVND (reference sequence). The J segment lost 5 bases and the V segment lost 7 bases, leaving 13 bases of the junction unmatched.

In this sample, this clonotype turned up many times. This rearrangement joins TRBV6-1 to TRBJ2-2; 12 nucleotides align to TRBD2. V shed 6 bases, J shed 6 bases, and the junction held 14 bases outside the gene matches. This CDR3 contains 18 residues. Germline CDR1 and CDR2: MNHNS and SASEGT. The CDR3 coding sequence is TGTGCCAGCAGGGGCAGCGTCTCTAGCGGGAGGGCCCCCGGGGAGCTGTTTTTT. This sequence encodes CASRGSVSSGRAPGELFF.

This chain uses TRBV5-1 with TRBJ1-5; maybe TRBD1 (5 bases). The V gene lost 0 bases and the J gene lost 0 bases, with 7 bases spanning the gap. The CDR3 loop spans 15 amino acids. In germline, CDR1 is SGHRS, CDR2 YFSETQ. The CDR3 sequence is CASSLGQPSNQPQHF. The CDR3 DNA follows: TGCGCCAGCAGCTTGGGACAGCCTAGCAATCAGCCCCAGCATTTT. Full variable domain (rest looked up from reference TRBV5-1 and TRBJ1-5): KAGVTQTPRYLIKTRGQQVTLSCSPISGHRSVSWYQQTPGQGLQFLFEYFSETQRNKGNFPGRFSGRQFSNSRSEMNVSTLELGDSALYLCASSLGQPSNQPQHFGDGTRLSIL.

CDR3 DNA sequence: TGCAGTGCTAGAGTCCCCTCCTACGAGCAGTACTTC. Residues: CSARVPSYEQYF. The chain uses TRBV20-1 and TRBJ2-7; D not resolved. The germline V and J ends were trimmed by 1 base and 0 bases, with 4 bases remaining between them. Germline values: CDR1 DFQATT, CDR2 SNEGSKA (reference sequence). The CDR3 has 12 residues.

J is TRBJ2-5 and V is TRBV10-3; 7 nucleotides line up with TRBD1. This CDR3 region has 18 residues. V shed 0 bases, J shed 2 bases, and the junction held 12 bases outside the gene matches. Per the germline V gene, CDR1 is ENHRY and CDR2 is SYGVKD. CDR3 bases: TGTGCCATCAGTGAGTCCAGACAGGGTTGGGGGAAACAAGAGACCCAGTACTTC. Encoded protein: CAISESRQGWGKQETQYF.

A note on this clonotype: Mismatch with germline at one junction end may stem from a read error. V usage is TRBV5-5 and J usage is TRBJ2-7; 14 bases are a match to TRBD2. This CDR3 has 15 amino acids. Germline CDR1 is SGHKS and CDR2 is YYEKEE (reference sequence). The CDR3 sequence is CASSTGLAGGYEQYF. CDR3 DNA sequence: TGCGCCAGCAGCACCGGACTAGCGGGGGGCTACGAGCAGTACTTC.

This clonotype was recorded many times. V and J are TRBV5-6 and TRBJ1-2; TRBD1 agrees at 7 bases. V lost 4 bases and J lost 5; bases outside the gene matches: 8. CDR1 SGHDT and CDR2 YYEEEE come from the germline V gene. This CDR3 is built from 14 residues. The CDR3 nucleotides are TGTGCCAGCAGCACAAGGGACAGCCCATATGGCTACACCTTC. Translated: CASSTRDSPYGYTF.

The genes are TRBV19 and TRBJ2-3; the D gene is possibly TRBD1 (6 bases). The CDR3 has 17 residues. V gave up 1 base and J gave up 5 bases, with 19 bases separating them. The germline V gene encodes CDR1 LNHDA and CDR2 SQIVND (reference sequence). CDR3 DNA: TGTGCCAGTAGTATAGGTACAGGGATGGGCCACCAAGATACGCAGTATTTT. Its protein product is CASSIGTGMGHQDTQYF. The entire variable domain, with the rest obtained from reference TRBV19 and TRBJ2-3, is as follows: DGGITQSPKYLFRKEGQNVTLSCEQNLNHDAMYWYRQDPGQGLRLIYYSQIVNDFQKGDIAEGYSVSREKKESFPLTVTSAQKNPTAFYLCASSIGTGMGHQDTQYFGPGTRLTVL.

The genes are TRBV7-2 and TRBJ2-3, with D hard to call. Germline V gene lookup returns CDR1 SGHTA and CDR2 FQGNSA. The length of the CDR3 is 13 residues. V dropped 1 base and J dropped 10 bases, with 12 bases sitting between them. This chain's CDR3 is CASSLGAASAQYF. The CDR3 DNA reads as TGTGCCAGCAGCTTAGGGGCAGCTTCCGCGCAGTATTTT.

V and J are TRBV20-1 and TRBJ1-1; D is ambiguous. This CDR3 region has 14 residues. Germline CDR1 DFQATT, CDR2 SNEGSKA (reference sequence). Trimming left V 0 bases short and J 1 base short, with 9 bases between. The DNA for the CDR3 is TGCAGTGCTAGAGATAGGAACCAGAACACTGAAGCTTTCTTT. Protein sequence: CSARDRNQNTEAFF.

This clonotype was recorded many times. V gene TRBV29-1 combines with J gene TRBJ1-2; D is perhaps TRBD1 (5 bases). CDR3 length equals 14 residues. Trimming cost V 1 base and J 0 bases, with 9 bases left between them. Germline V gives CDR1 SQVTM, CDR2 ANQGSEA. CDR3 region: CSVEAQGANYGYTF. In nucleotides, the CDR3 is TGCAGCGTTGAAGCCCAGGGAGCTAACTATGGCTACACCTTC.

This sequence joins TRBV7-9 and TRBJ2-7, with TRBD2 matching over 13 bases. The germline V gene encodes CDR1 SEHNR and CDR2 FQNEAQ (reference sequence). This CDR3 region has 15 residues. Trimming took 5 bases from V and 6 from J; bases not matched to a gene: 7. CDR3 in amino acids: CASSDGLAGDTEQYF. The CDR3 DNA is TGTGCCAGCAGCGACGGACTAGCGGGAGACACCGAGCAGTACTTC.

This clonotype was counted many times. The J gene is TRBJ2-7, the V gene TRBV11-2; tentatively, D is TRBD1 (5 bases). The CDR3 length is 16 residues. V shed 3 bases and J shed 0 bases, with 15 bases lying between them. Germline V gene data show CDR1 as SGHAT and CDR2 as FQNNGV. CDR3 DNA: TGTGCCAGCAGCTTTCGTCCAGGGCCTAGCTCCTACGAGCAGTACTTC. It translates to CASSFRPGPSSYEQYF.

This clonotype appeared many times. V gene TRBV5-1 combines with J gene TRBJ2-5, with D unclear. The CDR3 loop spans 17 amino acids. The germline V and J ends were trimmed by 0 bases and 1 base, with 16 bases remaining between them. CDR1 SGHRS and CDR2 YFSETQ come from the germline V gene. CDR3 in amino acids: CASSLAVFGGPQETQYF. The CDR3 DNA reads as TGCGCCAGCAGCTTGGCCGTTTTCGGCGGCCCCCAAGAGACCCAGTACTTC.

The chain joins TRBV15 to TRBJ2-4; weak D call: TRBD1 (5 bases). CDR1 is LNHNV, CDR2 YYDKDF, per germline (reference sequence). The V end was cut by 4 bases, the J end by 9 bases, with 13 bases between. The CDR3 totals 13 residues. For the CDR3, the DNA is TGTGCCACCAGCACCAGGGTCACGGGCATTCAGTACTTC. Protein: CATSTRVTGIQYF.

This clonotype was recorded many times. The gene calls are TRBV7-2 and TRBJ1-1, with 7 nucleotides matching TRBD1. CDR1 and CDR2 (germline): SGHTA, FQGNSA. This CDR3 has 14 residues. V trimming: 0 bases; J trimming: 3 bases; junction bases outside the gene matches: 1. DNA of the CDR3: TGTGCCAGCAGCTTAGCAGGGGGCTACACTGAAGCTTTCTTT. Its protein product is CASSLAGGYTEAFF.

The sample holds one count of this clonotype. The chain couples TRBV20-1 to TRBJ2-3; D gene uncertain. The CDR3 runs to 10 residues. The V end was cut by 3 bases, the J end by 6 bases, with 4 bases between. The germline CDR1 and CDR2 sequences are DFQATT and SNEGSKA (reference sequence). CDR3 bases: TGCAGTGCTAGCCTCGATACGCAGTATTTT. Its protein product is CSASLDTQYF.

This clonotype was seen at least ten times. The chain combines TRBV5-1 with TRBJ2-5, with D maybe TRBD1 (6 bases). Germline values: CDR1 SGHRS, CDR2 YFSETQ. V lost 0 bases, J lost 5 bases, and 11 bases lay in between. The CDR3 runs to 14 residues. CDR3 bases: TGCGCCAGCAGCTTGGACAGGGCCGGGGAGACCCAGTACTTC. Protein product: CASSLDRAGETQYF.

This clonotype was detected only a few times. V and J are TRBV15 and TRBJ2-7; the D is unclear. CDR1 LNHNV and CDR2 YYDKDF come from the germline V gene (reference sequence). Trimming took 1 base from V and 5 from J, leaving 9 bases between them. The CDR3 extends over 13 amino acids. In DNA form, the CDR3 reads TGTGCCACCAGCAGAGGGTATTGGGACGAGCAGTACTTC. As protein: CATSRGYWDEQYF.

In regard to this clonotype: This may come from a read error, since a much larger clone is one base off. The rearrangement uses TRBV6-6 and TRBJ2-2, with D possibly being TRBD2 (6 bases). The CDR3 totals 15 residues. Germline assignment: CDR1 MNHNY and CDR2 SVGAGI (reference sequence). As DNA, the CDR3 is TGTGCCAGCAAGCGGAGCAGCGCGAACACCGGGGGGCTGTTTTTT. It specifies CASKRSSANTGGLFF.

The table lists this clonotype with many counts. The chain combines TRBV12-3 or TRBV12-4 with TRBJ2-1, with D possibly being TRBD2 (6 bases). V was cut by 7 bases and J by 7 bases, with 14 bases left in between. This CDR3 is built from 13 residues. The CDR3 coding sequence is TGTGCCAGCAAGGGTCTAGCGCCTAATGAGCAGTTCTTC. This translates into CASKGLAPNEQFF.

The table lists this clonotype with a few counts. This chain connects TRBV20-1 to TRBJ1-1, with 7 bases fitting TRBD1. With 5 bases clipped from V and 5 bases from J, the junction kept 8 bases outside the gene matches. Germline V gene data show CDR1 as DFQATT and CDR2 as SNEGSKA (reference sequence). The CDR3 sequence is 13 residues long. The CDR3 sequence: CSAPWTGRTEAFF. The CDR3 bases are TGCAGTGCTCCCTGGACAGGTAGAACTGAAGCTTTCTTT.

This clonotype was seen many times. V usage is TRBV11-2 and J usage is TRBJ2-5; 7 bases align to TRBD2. Germline lookup yields CDR1 SGHAT and CDR2 FQNNGV. The CDR3 has 15 residues. The V gene end was trimmed by 3 bases and the J gene end by 2 bases; junction bases not matched to a gene: 6. The CDR3 sequence is CASSLGLTRQETQYF. The DNA of the CDR3 is TGTGCCAGCAGCTTGGGACTAACTAGACAAGAGACCCAGTACTTC.

The genes are TRBV7-6 and TRBJ2-6; TRBD1 aligns across 9 bases. The CDR3 length is 17 residues. Germline CDR1 SGHVS, CDR2 FNYEAQ. Germline trimming cut 5 bases from V and 0 bases from J; bases unmatched to any gene: 5. DNA of the CDR3: TGTGCCAGCAGCATGGGACAGGGTACCTCTGGGGCCAACGTCCTGACTTTC. As protein: CASSMGQGTSGANVLTF. The full variable domain, in which reference TRBV7-6 and TRBJ2-6 provide the parts outside the CDR3, is GAGVSQSPRYKVTKRGQDVALRCDPISGHVSLYWYRQALGQGPEFLTYFNYEAQQDKSGLPNDRFSAERPEGSISTLTIQRTEQRDSAMYRCASSMGQGTSGANVLTFGAGSRLTVL.